This T cell receptor (beta chain) was recovered during a study of cytomegalovirus exposure and HLA in healthy donors. On this clone: The antigen remains unidentified.

Study conclusions and caveats: Most subjects had HLA-A and HLA-B alleles reportedly predicted accurately by TCR beta sequences. Accounts indicate the classifier identified cytomegalovirus status with strong specificity and sensitivity. Associated with HLA alleles at 0.05 false discovery rate in a later analysis were fewer than 20,000 TCR beta sequences.

Primers for the PCR totalled 60 Vbeta and 13 Jbeta. Original analysis: In a later analysis, some 80 million unique TCR beta chains included roughly 11 million shared by two or more donors. Method: immunoSEQ multiplex PCR; TCRdb's copy keeps in-frame clones and lacks some. The V and J calls and clone size were taken over from that table, and D and trimming were inferred from the DNA. The table records more than 95,000 clones, roughly 81% of them present only once. Trimming left V 0 bases short and J 11 bases short, with 19 bases between. The CDR3 extends over 15 amino acids. Germline V gene data show CDR1 as LNHDA and CDR2 as SQIVND (reference sequence).

Sequenced material: PBMCs. This TCR was sampled from a woman under 40 in good health and CMV-seronegative. This rearrangement joins TRBV19 to TRBJ2-5; D uncertain. The CDR3 region is CASSIDSVTRYAQYF. Written as DNA, the CDR3 is TGTGCCAGTAGTATAGATAGTGTCACGCGGTATGCGCAGTACTTC.